A single sample is the source of the 4 T cell receptor beta chains below, sequenced in a study of blood T cell repertoires in COVID-19. Sequencing used immunoSEQ multiplex PCR; TCRdb keeps in-frame clones, though not all of them. The sample comprises more than 400,000 clones, 90% of which are singletons, and approximately 0.55% rests with the top ten. The specimen was PBMCs or T cells enriched from blood (not recorded which). These TCRs come from a man younger than 30 who had recovered from COVID-19.

The V call is TRBV28, the J call TRBJ1-6; the D is unclear. V gave up 7 bases and J gave up 7 bases, with 17 bases separating them. Germline V gene data show CDR1 as MDHEN and CDR2 as SYDVKM. CDR3 length equals 15 residues. CDR3: CASIPGSPTNSPLHF. As DNA, the CDR3 is TGTGCCAGCATTCCGGGAAGCCCAACAAATTCACCCCTCCACTTT.

The chain recombines TRBV3-1 (or the pseudogene TRBV3-2) with TRBJ2-7; the D gene is possibly TRBD2 (7 bases). V lost 1 base and J 5 bases, leaving 12 bases between the germline ends. The length of the CDR3 is 14 residues. In germline, CDR1 is LGHDT, CDR2 YNNKEL (reference sequence). For the CDR3, the DNA is TGTGCCAGCAGCCAAGGAGGGGGGGCCCACGAGCAGTACTTC. Its translation: CASSQGGGAHEQYF.

V and J are TRBV15 and TRBJ2-3, with D possibly matching TRBD1 (5 bases). Germline V gives CDR1 LNHNV, CDR2 YYDKDF (reference sequence). The CDR3 totals 13 residues. With 11 bases removed from V and 2 bases from J, the gap between germline ends came to 14 bases. The CDR3 spells CASRGGPTDTQYF. DNA for the CDR3: TGTGCCTCTAGGGGCGGACCCACAGATACGCAGTATTTT.

The CDR3 here is CASSWQVNTGELFF. CDR3 coding DNA: TGTGCCAGCAGCTGGCAGGTGAACACCGGGGAGCTGTTTTTT. This rearrangement joins TRBV7-9 to TRBJ2-2; D uncertain. V was cut by 4 bases and J by 1 base, with 7 bases left in between. CDR3 size: 14 residues. Germline loops: CDR1 SEHNR, CDR2 FQNEAQ (reference sequence).